This T cell receptor (beta chain) was documented in a study of CD8 T cells in ankylosing spondylitis. For this clonotype: Its antigen is unknown.

The authors made TCR beta libraries by quantitative 5'-RACE with molecular barcodes. A single record per CDR3 protein comes from TCRdb applying MiXCR to the 5' RACE reads. The data contain around 250,000 distinct CDR3 sequences, approximately 20% of them seen just once; the ten biggest clones take up around 30%. Study conclusions and caveats: Some motif variants were previously reported in reactive arthritis synovial fluid and blood. Made up of about eight highly homologous variants, a TCR beta motif appeared characteristic of ankylosing spondylitis blood. Peripheral blood samples showed relatively rare disease-linked clones, and these clones were CD8+.

The CDR3 loop spans 15 amino acids. The V gene's germline CDR1 is SEHNR and CDR2 FQNEAQ (reference sequence). Trimming shortened V by 5 bases and J by 9 bases, and 20 bases separated the two germline ends. The clonotype originates from a male donor with ankylosing spondylitis or in good health (not recorded which). The V call is TRBV7-9, the J call TRBJ2-4; D is possibly TRBD1 (5 bases). Sequenced input: blood, either unsorted or a sorted T cell fraction (not recorded which). The CDR3: CASSPTAQGWVIQYF. The DNA of the CDR3 is TGTGCCAGCAGCCCAACGGCCCAGGGCTGGGTCATTCAGTACTTC.